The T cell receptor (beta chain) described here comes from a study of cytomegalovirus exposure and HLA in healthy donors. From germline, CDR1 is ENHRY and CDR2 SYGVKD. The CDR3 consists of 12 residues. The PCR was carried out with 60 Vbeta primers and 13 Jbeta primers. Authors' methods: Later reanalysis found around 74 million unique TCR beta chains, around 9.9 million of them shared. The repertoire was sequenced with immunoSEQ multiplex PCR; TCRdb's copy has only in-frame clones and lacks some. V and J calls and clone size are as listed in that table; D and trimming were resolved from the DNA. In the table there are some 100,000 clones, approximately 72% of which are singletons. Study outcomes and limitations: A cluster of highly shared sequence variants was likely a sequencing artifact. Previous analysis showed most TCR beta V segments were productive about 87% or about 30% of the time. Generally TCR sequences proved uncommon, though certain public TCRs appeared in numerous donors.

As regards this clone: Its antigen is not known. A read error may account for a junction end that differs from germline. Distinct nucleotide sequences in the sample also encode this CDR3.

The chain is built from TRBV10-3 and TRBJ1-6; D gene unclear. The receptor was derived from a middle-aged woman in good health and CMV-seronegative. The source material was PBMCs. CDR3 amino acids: CAISLNNSPLHF. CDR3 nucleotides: TGTGCCATCAGTCTAAATAATTCCCCCCTCCACTTT.